This T cell receptor (beta chain) is from a study of blood T cells in healthy people across ages. Study results and limitations: Expanded clonotype shifts may have been confounded, as the donors had an unknown CMV status.

CDR3 length: 13 residues. The V gene's germline CDR1 is DFQATT and CDR2 SNEGSKA (reference sequence). V was clipped by 0 bases and J by 7 bases, with 13 bases between them. On this clonotype: Its target is not known.

Using a J-beta primer mix together with a sample-barcoded 5' primer, a second PCR was run for roughly 6 to 12 cycles. Every sample returned 2.5 million or more CDR3-containing paired-end reads. Each CDR3 protein gets one entry after TCRdb re-called the 5' RACE reads with MiXCR. The data show around 800,000 distinct CDR3 sequences, around 45% seen once. Russia was home to the donors, healthy Caucasian individuals aged about 6 to 90. Total RNA extraction produced at least 6 micrograms (per sample) for the study. Sequenced sample: blood. This receptor was obtained from a man aged 60 to 75 in good health. The V call is TRBV20-1, the J call TRBJ2-7, with a tentative D call TRBD2 (6 bases). CDR3: CSARDFGGREQYF. In DNA form, the CDR3 reads TGCAGTGCTAGAGATTTTGGGGGGAGGGAGCAGTACTTC.